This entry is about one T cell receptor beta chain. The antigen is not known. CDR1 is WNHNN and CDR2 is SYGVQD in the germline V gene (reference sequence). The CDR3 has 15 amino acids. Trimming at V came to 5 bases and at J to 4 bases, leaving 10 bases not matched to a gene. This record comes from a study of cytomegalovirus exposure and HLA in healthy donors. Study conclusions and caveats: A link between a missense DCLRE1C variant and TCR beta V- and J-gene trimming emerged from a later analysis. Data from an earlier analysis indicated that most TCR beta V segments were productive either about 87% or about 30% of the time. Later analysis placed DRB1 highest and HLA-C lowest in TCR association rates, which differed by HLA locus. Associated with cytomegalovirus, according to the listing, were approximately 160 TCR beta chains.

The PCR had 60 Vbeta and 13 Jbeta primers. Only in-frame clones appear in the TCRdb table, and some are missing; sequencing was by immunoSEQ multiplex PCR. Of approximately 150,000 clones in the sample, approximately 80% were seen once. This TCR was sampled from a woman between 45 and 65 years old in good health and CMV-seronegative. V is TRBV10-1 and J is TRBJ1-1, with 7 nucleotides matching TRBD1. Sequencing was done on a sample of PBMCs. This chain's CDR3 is CASSPTGVLSTEAFF. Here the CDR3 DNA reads TGCGCCAGCAGTCCTACAGGGGTTCTGAGCACTGAAGCTTTCTTT.